The 20 T cell receptor beta chains given below trace back to one sample, sequenced in a study of T-cell reconstitution after alpha-beta-depleted transplantation in children. As it was prepared, the TCRbeta library received unique molecular identifiers. Each CDR3 protein gets one entry after TCRdb re-called the PCR reads with MiXCR. The data hold about 610,000 distinct CDR3 sequences, with 10% observed a single time. The starting material was PBMCs from the stem cell graft donor, obtained from the stem cell graft. The receptors were gathered from a human donor who donated a stem cell graft to a child with acute myeloid leukemia.

This clonotype was detected a few times. The chain links TRBV29-1 to TRBJ2-5; D uncertain. V was pared by 3 bases and J by 5 bases, with 13 bases between. CDR3 length: 13 amino acids. The V gene's germline CDR1 is SQVTM and CDR2 ANQGSEA. The CDR3 nucleotides read TGCAGCGTTGACTTAGCTCCGGCGGAGACCCAGTACTTC. It is translated as CSVDLAPAETQYF.

This clonotype was detected many times. In nucleotides, the CDR3 is TGTGCCAGCCGCCATGGCGGGACGTACGAGCAGTACTTC. Its translation is CASRHGGTYEQYF. The V and J genes are TRBV27 and TRBJ2-7; tentatively, D is TRBD2 (6 bases). The CDR3 runs to 13 residues. The germline V gene encodes CDR1 MNHEY and CDR2 SMNVEV (reference sequence). The V and J ends lost 8 bases and 4 bases respectively, with 15 bases between them.

This chain connects TRBV29-1 to TRBJ1-1, with D possibly matching TRBD1 (5 bases). Per the germline V gene, CDR1 is SQVTM and CDR2 is ANQGSEA. There are 12 residues in the CDR3. V dropped 3 bases and J dropped 6 bases, with 11 bases sitting between them. The CDR3 here is CSVDRDGAEAFF. Here the CDR3 DNA reads TGCAGCGTTGACAGGGATGGAGCTGAAGCTTTCTTT.

This clonotype was counted at least ten times. V usage is TRBV20-1 and J usage is TRBJ2-5, with 9 nucleotides matching TRBD1. J was trimmed by 5 bases and V by 6 bases; bases with no gene match: 4. The CDR3 is made up of 12 amino acids. CDR1 DFQATT and CDR2 SNEGSKA come from the germline V gene (reference sequence). CDR3 DNA sequence: TGCAGTGCGCGACAGGGGGTGGAGACCCAGTACTTC. Translating it yields CSARQGVETQYF.

Comments on this clonotype: A single base separates this from a much larger clone, so it may be a read error. The chain links TRBV29-1 to TRBJ2-1; D remains ambiguous. The CDR3 totals 11 residues. CDR1 and CDR2 from the germline V gene are SQVTM and ANQGSEA. The DNA for the CDR3 is TGCAGCATTGAAAGTCACCTCAGGAGTCTCTTC. This translates into CSIESHLRSLF.

This clonotype was seen once. The chain is built from TRBV20-1 and TRBJ1-6, with D tentatively TRBD1 (6 bases). The CDR3 runs 15 residues. V lost 3 bases to trimming and J lost 6 bases, with 15 bases between them. CDR1 and CDR2 from the germline V gene are DFQATT and SNEGSKA (reference sequence). CDR3 sequence reads: CSAREQGVGNSPLHF. The CDR3 DNA is TGCAGTGCTAGGGAACAGGGAGTTGGTAATTCACCCCTCCACTTT.

As DNA, the CDR3 is TGTGCCAGCACCGTCGGAACCGACAGGGGGGAGACCCAGTACTTC. This encodes CASTVGTDRGETQYF. This rearrangement joins TRBV7-6 to TRBJ2-5; 9 bases are shared with TRBD1. V shed 7 bases, J shed 5 bases, and the junction held 11 bases outside the gene matches. The germline CDR1 and CDR2 sequences are SGHVS and FNYEAQ. This CDR3 is built from 15 residues. Combining the CDR3 with reference TRBV7-6 and TRBJ2-5 gives the whole variable domain GAGVSQSPRYKVTKRGQDVALRCDPISGHVSLYWYRQALGQGPEFLTYFNYEAQQDKSGLPNDRFSAERPEGSISTLTIQRTEQRDSAMYRCASTVGTDRGETQYFGPGTRLLVL.

The V and J genes are TRBV7-7 and TRBJ2-6; no clear D gene. CDR1 and CDR2 (germline): SSHAT, FNYEAQ (reference sequence). The CDR3 runs 17 residues. The CDR3 sequence is CALLIGHTRSGANVLTF. The DNA for the CDR3 is TGTGCTCTCTTGATCGGCCACACGCGATCTGGGGCCAACGTCCTGACTTTC. The complete variable domain, with remaining parts taken from reference TRBV7-7 and TRBJ2-6, reads GAGVSQSPRYKVTKRGQDVTLRCDPISSHATLYWYQQALGQGPEFLTYFNYEAQPDKSGLPSDRFSAERPEGSISTLTIQRTEQRDSAMYRCALLIGHTRSGANVLTFGAGSRLTVL.

This clonotype was counted ten times or more. The V gene is TRBV30, the J gene TRBJ1-1; D may be TRBD1 (6 bases). Trimming removed 4 bases at V and 3 bases at J, with 15 bases between. The germline V gene has CDR1 GTSNPN and CDR2 SVGIG (reference sequence). The CDR3 covers 14 residues. The CDR3 coding sequence is TGTGCCTGGACTCGAGGGGGGGTCGACACTGAAGCTTTCTTT. Its protein product is CAWTRGGVDTEAFF.

As to this clonotype: A read error is possible here, since a much larger clone lies one base away. Here the CDR3 omits its conserved ending phenylalanine or tryptophan, so a read error is the likely source. The chain employs TRBV29-1 and TRBJ2-6, with D perhaps TRBD1 (6 bases). The CDR3 has 17 residues. Germline V lookup: CDR1 SQVTM, CDR2 ANQGSEA. V lost 7 bases and J lost 0, with 19 bases in between. The CDR3 DNA follows: TGCAGCGCCCTTGACCTACAGGGCTACTCTGGGGCCAACGTCCTGACTTCC. Its translation is CSALDLQGYSGANVLTS.

This chain joins TRBV27 and TRBJ1-6; D gene ambiguous. Per the germline V gene, CDR1 is MNHEY and CDR2 is SMNVEV (reference sequence). Trimming cost V 3 bases and J 8 bases, with 8 bases left between them. The CDR3 is 13 amino acids. DNA for the CDR3: TGTGCCAGCAGTTTTTTTCCCGATTCACCCCTCCACTTT. Protein product: CASSFFPDSPLHF.

In its sample, this clonotype was seen a few times. The genes are TRBV24-1 and TRBJ1-1; D may be TRBD1 (5 bases). Germline V CDR1 and CDR2: KGHDR, SFDVKD. Between the trimmed V and J ends, which lost 6 bases and 6 bases, there was a span of 13 bases. The length of the CDR3 is 13 residues. The CDR3 DNA is TGTGCCACCAGTACCGCGGACAAGCCTGAAGCTTTCTTT. Translated, it gives CATSTADKPEAFF.

There are a few counts of this clonotype. The gene calls are TRBV9 and TRBJ2-6; D not certain. Germline assignment: CDR1 SGDLS and CDR2 YYNGEE. This CDR3 has 15 residues. Trimming took off 1 base at V and 3 bases at J, with 8 bases between the two ends. The CDR3 spells CASSVWAIGANVLTF. The CDR3 DNA reads as TGTGCCAGCAGCGTATGGGCGATTGGGGCCAACGTCCTGACTTTC.

This clonotype was detected a few times. V and J are TRBV12-5 and TRBJ2-1, with D maybe TRBD1 (6 bases). This CDR3 region has 16 residues. Germline V gives CDR1 LGHNT, CDR2 FRNRAP. V was clipped by 0 bases and J by 6 bases, with 15 bases between them. In nucleotides, the CDR3 is TGTGCTAGTGGTTTGGTAGGACAGCGATCTCTCAATGAGCAGTTCTTC. Protein: CASGLVGQRSLNEQFF.

In this sample, this clonotype turned up many times. The chain joins TRBV6-1 to TRBJ2-6; no reliable D call. Germline V CDR1 and CDR2: MNHNS, SASEGT. The length of the CDR3 is 14 residues. Deletions cut 6 bases from V and 0 bases from J, with 6 bases between. CDR3 bases: TGTGCCAGCAGGAAAAGCTCTGGGGCCAACGTCCTGACTTTC. Its translation is CASRKSSGANVLTF.

This chain links TRBV12-3 or TRBV12-4 with TRBJ2-2; D is possibly TRBD2 (5 bases). V lost 8 bases and J 7 bases, leaving 17 bases between the germline ends. CDR3 length: 14 amino acids. CDR3 in DNA: TGTGCCAGCTGCATGAGGGAGACGAGCGGGGAGCTGTTTTTT. It is translated as CASCMRETSGELFF.

This clonotype appeared many times. This chain links TRBV12-3 or TRBV12-4 with TRBJ2-1; D is possibly TRBD2 (5 bases). V lost 5 bases and J 5 bases, leaving 19 bases between the germline ends. The CDR3 extends over 16 amino acids. The CDR3 sequence: CASSRPSSGRNNEQFF. CDR3 in DNA: TGTGCCAGCAGTCGCCCTAGCAGCGGCCGGAACAATGAGCAGTTCTTC.

This clonotype was observed a handful of times. The rearrangement links TRBV6-2 or TRBV6-3 to TRBJ2-5; D is perhaps TRBD1 (7 bases). CDR1 MNHEY and CDR2 SVGEGT come from the germline V gene. Between the trimmed V and J ends, which lost 7 bases and 5 bases, there was a span of 20 bases. The CDR3 length is 15 residues. The DNA for the CDR3 is TGTGCCAGCAAAATTGGAGGGGGCATTGCGGAGACCCAGTACTTC. Translation gives CASKIGGGIAETQYF.

This clonotype has a handful of counts. The V call is TRBV30, the J call TRBJ1-6; 9 bases align to TRBD1. The CDR3 runs to 13 residues. Germline V gives CDR1 GTSNPN, CDR2 SVGIG (reference sequence). The CDR3 coding sequence is TGTGCTACCCGGGACAGGGTGAATTCACCCCTCCACTTT. Its translation is CATRDRVNSPLHF.

This clonotype was seen a few times. V usage is TRBV3-1 and J usage is TRBJ2-2; 9 bases agree with TRBD2. The V gene end was trimmed by 4 bases and the J gene end by 2 bases; junction bases not matched to a gene: 5. This CDR3 is 16 amino acids long. Germline V CDR1 and CDR2: LGHDT, YNNKEL (reference sequence). The CDR3 nucleotides read TGTGCCAGCAGCCGAGTAGCGGGAGCTAACACCGGGGAGCTGTTTTTT. This encodes CASSRVAGANTGELFF. The full variable domain, with the rest looked up from reference TRBV3-1 and TRBJ2-2, is DTAVSQTPKYLVTQMGNDKSIKCEQNLGHDTMYWYKQDSKKFLKIMFSYNNKELIINETVPNRFSPKSPDKAHLNLHINSLELGDSAVYFCASSRVAGANTGELFFGEGSRLTVL.